Reported below is one TCR beta chain. Sequencing was performed with immunoSEQ multiplex PCR; in TCRdb, only in-frame clones are kept and a portion is missing. The data show approximately 50,000 clones, 90% seen once. These data originate in a study of T cell changes during pregnancy in multiple sclerosis. CDR1 is LNHDA and CDR2 is SQIVND in the germline V gene (reference sequence). The CDR3 has 14 amino acids. Trimming took off 5 bases at V and 11 bases at J, with 18 bases between the two ends. The sample was peripheral blood, taken in the third trimester of pregnancy. This TCR was recovered from a female donor in good health, enrolled as a control in a pregnancy study. V usage is TRBV19 and J usage is TRBJ1-4; TRBD1 might be the D (5 bases). CDR3 sequence: CASSSPGGARKLFF. In nucleotides, the CDR3 is TGTGCCAGTAGTTCGCCCGGGGGTGCGCGCAAACTGTTTTTT.